The 5 T cell receptor beta chains in this list originate from one sample, sequenced in a study of T cells in Graves' hyperthyroidism and ophthalmopathy. The CDR3 regions of TCR beta were amplified from RNA transcripts. Researchers ran a first-round RT-PCR on the TCR CDR3 using the HTBI primer set. TCRdb used MiXCR to reprocess the multiplex PCR reads, holding one entry per CDR3 protein. The sample lists about 640,000 distinct CDR3 sequences, 40% to 55% occurring once. What was sequenced was peripheral blood or thyroid tissue (not recorded which). The origin of the receptors is an adult man with Graves' disease, either hyperthyroidism or ophthalmopathy (not recorded which).

The chain recombines TRBV7-6 with TRBJ2-7; 11 nucleotides match TRBD2. This CDR3 spans 17 amino acids. Germline V gives CDR1 SGHVS, CDR2 FNYEAQ. The V and J ends lost 6 bases and 2 bases, in that order; junction bases with no gene match: 12. The CDR3 protein is CASSAPGLAEDPYEQYF. CDR3 sequence (DNA): TGTGCCAGCAGTGCCCCGGGACTAGCGGAAGACCCCTACGAGCAGTACTTC.

In regard to this clonotype: A clone one base away is much larger, so this may be a read error. The genes are TRBV7-9 and TRBJ1-1; TRBD1 aligns across 7 bases. Germline CDR1 reads SEHNR; CDR2 reads FQNEAQ (reference sequence). With V trimmed by 1 base and J by 5 bases, 7 bases remained unmatched. The CDR3 consists of 15 residues. The CDR3 DNA reads TGTGCCAGCAGCTTAGAAGGGGGCCCTGGGACTGAAGCTTTCTTT. This encodes CASSLEGGPGTEAFF.

This clonotype was counted many times. Mismatch with germline at one junction end may stem from a read error. J is TRBJ2-7 and V is TRBV7-9; 9 nucleotides match TRBD2. Germline loops: CDR1 SEHNR, CDR2 FQNEAQ (reference sequence). The CDR3 sequence is 13 residues long. The CDR3 DNA is TGTGCTAGCAGCCTTAGCGGGAGTTACGAGCAGTACTTC. Translated, it gives CASSLSGSYEQYF.

The rearrangement links TRBV20-1 to TRBJ2-2, with 7 nucleotides matching TRBD1. Germline V CDR1 and CDR2: DFQATT, SNEGSKA (reference sequence). Trimming at V came to 4 bases and at J to 2 bases, leaving 7 bases not matched to a gene. The CDR3 loop spans 15 amino acids. The CDR3, as DNA: TGCAGTGCTACCCGGGACAGAGCAAACACCGGGGAGCTGTTTTTT. It is translated as CSATRDRANTGELFF.

This clonotype was observed at least ten times. The chain couples TRBV7-7 to TRBJ2-5, with TRBD2 as a possible D gene (6 bases). Germline loops: CDR1 SSHAT, CDR2 FNYEAQ (reference sequence). CDR3 size: 14 residues. CDR3 in DNA: TGTGCTAGCGGCGTTGTCCCCTTCAGAGAGACCCAGTACTTC. This gives the protein CASGVVPFRETQYF.